The rows below give T cell receptor beta chains drawn from one sample of a study of blood T cell repertoires in COVID-19. TCRdb's table, derived via immunoSEQ multiplex PCR, lists solely in-frame clones and lacks some. The sample consists of fewer than 250,000 clones, less than 90% of them appearing once. The sequencing input was peripheral blood. All receptors derive from a man younger than 45 with acute or convalescent COVID-19. CDR3s include the opening cysteine and the closing phenylalanine or tryptophan. A D gene is named only where the DNA matches it firmly. Not every row has a clone size; where given, it reads once, few, many or a size class.

j_call d_call v_call clone_size cdr3_aa cdr3_nt
TRBJ2-7 - TRBV5-1 - CASSVDRFTYEQYF TGCGCCAGCAGCGTAGACAGGTTCACCTACGAGCAGTACTTC
TRBJ1-1 - TRBV5-1 - CASSFLQGSTEAFF TGCGCCAGCAGCTTTCTGCAGGGGAGCACTGAAGCTTTCTTT
TRBJ2-1 TRBD2 TRBV5-1 - CASSLASGRFSYNEQFF TGCGCCAGCAGCTTGGCTAGCGGGAGATTCTCCTACAATGAGCAGTTCTTC
TRBJ1-3 - TRBV2 once CASSIIQGSGNTIYF TGTGCCAGCAGTATAATACAGGGTTCTGGAAACACCATATATTTT
TRBJ2-6 TRBD1 TRBV19 - CASSVRAGTDLWANVLTF TGTGCCAGTAGTGTCAGAGCTGGGACAGATCTTTGGGCCAACGTCCTGACTTTC
TRBJ2-3 - TRBV7-2 - CASSFSLHTDTQYF TGTGCCAGCAGCTTTAGCTTGCATACAGATACGCAGTATTTT
TRBJ1-6 - TRBV19 - CASSQGASPLHF TGTGCCAGTAGCCAGGGTGCTTCACCCCTCCACTTT
TRBJ1-2 - TRBV9 - CASSSRTDNNYGYTF TGTGCCAGCAGCTCCCGGACTGATAATAACTATGGCTACACCTTC
TRBJ2-1 - TRBV2 - CASGGLGGREQFF TGTGCCAGCGGGGGCCTTGGGGGCAGGGAGCAGTTCTTC
TRBJ1-4 TRBD1 TRBV25-1 - CAARSQGDEKLFF TGTGCCGCGAGGAGCCAGGGGGATGAAAAACTGTTTTTT